Following are 21 T cell receptor beta chains from one sample sequenced in a study of Graves' ophthalmopathy and Graves' hyperthyroidism. Researchers took RNA transcripts and amplified TCR beta CDR3 regions from them. In the first round, RT-PCR was carried out with HTBI primers, and a multiplex PCR formed the second round. Via MiXCR, TCRdb re-called the multiplex PCR reads, giving one row per CDR3 protein. The data contain 350,000 or so distinct CDR3 sequences, roughly 15% of them singletons. Material for sequencing was peripheral blood. All receptors derive from an adult man with Graves' ophthalmopathy.

Ten or more counts support this clonotype. V is TRBV2 and J is TRBJ1-1; no reliable D call. CDR1 is SNHLY and CDR2 is FYNNEI in the germline V gene. This CDR3 region has 16 residues. V lost 6 bases, J lost 1 base, and 18 bases lay in between. CDR3 protein: CASSLRAPGRNTEAFF. For the CDR3, the DNA is TGTGCCAGCAGCTTAAGGGCCCCCGGAAGGAACACTGAAGCTTTCTTT.

This clonotype was recorded at least ten times. The chain employs TRBV6-1 and TRBJ2-7; TRBD2 aligns across 7 bases. CDR3 length: 14 residues. V trimming: 7 bases; J trimming: 3 bases; junction bases outside the gene matches: 9. The germline gives CDR1 MNHNS, CDR2 SASEGT. In nucleotides, the CDR3 is TGTGCCAGCAACCCTAGCGGACCCGACTACGAGCAGTACTTC. This gives the protein CASNPSGPDYEQYF.

This clonotype was counted many times. V usage is TRBV12-3 or TRBV12-4 and J usage is TRBJ2-5; D may match TRBD1 or TRBD2 (6 bases each). Trimming took off 5 bases at V and 2 bases at J, with 24 bases between the two ends. CDR3 size: 18 residues. This chain's CDR3 is CASSPIGGSTLQQETQYF. The DNA of the CDR3 is TGTGCCAGCAGTCCAATAGGGGGGTCCACGCTACAACAAGAGACCCAGTACTTC.

This chain uses TRBV30 with TRBJ2-2, with D possibly matching TRBD2 (7 bases). Germline CDR1 is GTSNPN and CDR2 is SVGIG (reference sequence). There are 15 residues in the CDR3. V lost 3 bases and J 4 bases, leaving 15 bases between the germline ends. Here the CDR3 reads CAWRMAGASTGELFF. In DNA, the CDR3 is TGTGCCTGGAGGATGGCGGGGGCGAGCACCGGGGAGCTGTTTTTT.

This clonotype was detected ten times or more. CDR3 protein: CASSLETMGVGTEAFF. CDR3 nucleotide sequence: TGTGCCAGCAGTTTAGAGACAATGGGGGTGGGCACTGAAGCTTTCTTT. The chain recombines TRBV12-3 or TRBV12-4 with TRBJ1-1, with D possibly TRBD1 on 5 matching bases. The CDR3 is 16 amino acids. V was clipped by 1 base and J by 4 bases, with 16 bases between them.

The table lists this clonotype with many counts. This chain uses TRBV10-3 with TRBJ2-5; D not resolved. Trimming pared 3 bases from V and 2 bases from J, leaving 7 bases between. This CDR3 region has 13 residues. The V gene's germline CDR1 is ENHRY and CDR2 SYGVKD. The CDR3, as DNA: TGTGCCATCAGTGACCCGAAGCAAGAGACCCAGTACTTC. Translating gives CAISDPKQETQYF.

This clonotype was seen many times. The CDR3 DNA is TGTGCCAGCAGTTACAGGCGGGGACAGGGGGCGAGTAATTCACCCCTCCACTTT. Translating it yields CASSYRRGQGASNSPLHF. V usage is TRBV6-5 and J usage is TRBJ1-6, with 12 bases that match TRBD1. The CDR3 is 18 amino acids. The ends lost 2 bases at V and 6 bases at J; junction bases unmatched: 8. The germline gives CDR1 MNHEY, CDR2 SVGAGI.

This clonotype has a count of ten or more. The chain combines TRBV7-8 with TRBJ2-7; D possibly corresponds to TRBD2 (5 bases). Germline V CDR1 and CDR2: SGHVS, FQNEAQ. The V end was cut by 5 bases, the J end by 2 bases, with 13 bases between. The CDR3 contains 14 residues. The CDR3 DNA is TGTGCCAGCAGCAGAACCGGGATGACCTACGAGCAGTACTTC. Translating gives CASSRTGMTYEQYF.

This clonotype was recorded at least ten times. The chain employs TRBV7-9 and TRBJ2-5, with D possibly being TRBD2 (6 bases). Germline lookup yields CDR1 SEHNR and CDR2 FQNEAQ (reference sequence). The V and J ends lost 5 bases and 5 bases respectively, with 15 bases between them. The CDR3 loop spans 14 amino acids. The CDR3, as DNA: TGTGCCAGCAGCCCCCCCGGCGCGGGGGAGACCCAGTACTTC. This encodes CASSPPGAGETQYF.

In this sample, this clonotype turned up many times. V and J are TRBV3-1 and TRBJ2-2; 7 nucleotides agree with TRBD2. CDR1 LGHDT and CDR2 YNNKEL come from the germline V gene (reference sequence). This CDR3 has 17 amino acids. Losses at the gene ends were 0 bases for V and 0 bases for J; bases not matched to a gene: 4. The CDR3 spells CASSQETLAPNTGELFF. CDR3 DNA sequence: TGTGCCAGCAGCCAAGAAACACTAGCGCCGAACACCGGGGAGCTGTTTTTT. Supplemented by reference TRBV3-1 and TRBJ2-2, the full variable domain reads DTAVSQTPKYLVTQMGNDKSIKCEQNLGHDTMYWYKQDSKKFLKIMFSYNNKELIINETVPNRFSPKSPDKAHLNLHINSLELGDSAVYFCASSQETLAPNTGELFFGEGSRLTVL.

The chain has TRBV6-2 or TRBV6-3 and TRBJ1-6; 7 nucleotides agree with TRBD1. Germline V lookup: CDR1 MNHEY, CDR2 SVGEGT. This CDR3 region has 15 residues. V shed 6 bases and J 10 bases; nucleotides not matched to a gene: 12. CDR3 coding DNA: TGTGCCAGCAGCCATCCCGGGACAGCCGGATCACCCCTCCACTTT. The encoded protein is CASSHPGTAGSPLHF.

This clonotype was picked up many times. The chain combines TRBV11-2 with TRBJ1-2, with D unresolved. The CDR3 length is 15 residues. The V end was cut by 1 base, the J end by 0 bases, with 9 bases between. The germline V gene encodes CDR1 SGHAT and CDR2 FQNNGV. The chain's CDR3 is CASSLGSSTNYGYTF. As DNA, the CDR3 is TGTGCCAGCAGCTTAGGGTCAAGTACTAACTATGGCTACACCTTC.

This clonotype was counted ten times or more. Germline and junction disagree at one end, which may indicate a read error. V gene TRBV5-1 combines with J gene TRBJ1-1; D unclear. CDR1 and CDR2 (germline): SGHRS, YFSETQ. CDR3 length: 16 residues. The CDR3 sequence is CASSRSQVGLYTEALF. The CDR3 nucleotides are TGCGCCAGCAGCCGCTCGCAGGTGGGTTTGTACACTGAAGCTCTCTTT.

This clonotype occurred many times. The rearrangement uses TRBV6-5 and TRBJ2-5, with TRBD2 matching 11 bases. In germline, CDR1 is MNHEY, CDR2 SVGAGI. The length of the CDR3 is 17 residues. With V trimmed by 0 bases and J by 5 bases, 8 bases remained unmatched. The CDR3 loop reads CASSYSSRLAGWETQYF. CDR3 coding DNA: TGTGCCAGCAGTTACTCTTCCCGACTAGCGGGGTGGGAGACCCAGTACTTC.

This clonotype was observed at least ten times. The chain combines TRBV4-2 with TRBJ1-2, with 7 bases that match TRBD1. V trimming: 3 bases; J trimming: 4 bases; junction bases outside the gene matches: 5. Germline CDR1 is LGHNA and CDR2 is YNFKEQ. The CDR3 contains 14 residues. The DNA for the CDR3 is TGTGCCAGCAGCCACCCTGGGGACAGCTATGGCTACACCTTC. It encodes CASSHPGDSYGYTF.

At least ten counts were recorded for this clonotype. The chain recombines TRBV6-1 with TRBJ2-5; unclear D gene. Per the germline V gene, CDR1 is MNHNS and CDR2 is SASEGT. The V gene lost 8 bases and the J gene lost 0 bases, with 13 bases spanning the gap. This CDR3 is built from 14 residues. CDR3 nucleotides: TGTGCCAGCTGCCGGGTCCAGTACCAAGAGACCCAGTACTTC. Residues: CASCRVQYQETQYF.

This clonotype came up many times. J is TRBJ1-3 and V is TRBV11-1, with D unresolved. From germline, CDR1 is SGHAT and CDR2 FQDESV (reference sequence). With 1 base removed from V and 0 bases from J, the gap between germline ends came to 10 bases. This CDR3 region has 16 residues. CDR3 DNA sequence: TGTGCCAGCAGCTTAGGAGCCGCAAACTCTGGAAACACCATATATTTT. Amino acids: CASSLGAANSGNTIYF.

This clonotype showed up many times. This chain joins TRBV19 and TRBJ2-7, with a tentative D call TRBD2 (5 bases). Germline CDR1 and CDR2: LNHDA and SQIVND (reference sequence). There are 14 residues in the CDR3. The V gene lost 1 base and the J gene lost 3 bases, with 10 bases spanning the gap. CDR3 DNA sequence: TGTGCCAGTAGTATAGCTGCAGAGGGCTACGAGCAGTACTTC. It yields the protein CASSIAAEGYEQYF.

This clonotype has only a few counts. The rearrangement joins TRBV6-2 or TRBV6-3 to TRBJ1-1; 8 positions match TRBD1. Per the germline V gene, CDR1 is MNHEY and CDR2 is SVGEGT. Losses at the gene ends were 11 bases for V and 5 bases for J; bases not matched to a gene: 10. CDR3 size: 13 residues. CDR3 DNA sequence: TGTGCCTCTCAGGGGGCGCAGGGTACTGAAGCTTTCTTT. It encodes CASQGAQGTEAFF.

This clonotype has a count of ten or more. This chain joins TRBV28 and TRBJ1-5; TRBD1 matches 7 bases. Germline loops: CDR1 MDHEN, CDR2 SYDVKM. The CDR3 covers 13 residues. V lost 7 bases to trimming and J lost 7 bases; unmatched junction nucleotides: 7. The CDR3 nucleotides are TGTGCCAGCACCGGGACAGTTCGGCAGCCCCAGCATTTT. It specifies CASTGTVRQPQHF.

This clonotype has a count of ten or more. J is TRBJ2-5 and V is TRBV12-3 or TRBV12-4; D unresolved. The CDR3 runs to 14 residues. V was trimmed by 9 bases and J by 2 bases, leaving 16 bases between them. The CDR3 is CASRSTLGQETQYF. CDR3 nucleotide sequence: TGTGCCAGTCGAAGCACCCTGGGTCAAGAGACCCAGTACTTC.